The 24 T cell receptor beta chains below come from one sample, sequenced in a study of blood T cell repertoires in COVID-19. TCRdb's copy holds only in-frame clones and misses some; the assay was immunoSEQ multiplex PCR. The sample contains fewer than 40,000 clones, roughly 88% of which appear only once. The sample was peripheral blood. The receptors come from a man aged 70-80 years with active COVID-19.

This clone was seen only once. The chain carries TRBV7-3 and TRBJ2-1, with D perhaps TRBD2 (6 bases). This CDR3 region has 17 residues. V lost 1 base and J lost 0, with 13 bases in between. In germline, CDR1 is SGHTA, CDR2 FQGTGA. The CDR3 nucleotides read TGTGCCAGCAGCTTAAGCGGGACTCAGAGCTCCTACAATGAGCAGTTCTTC. This codes for CASSLSGTQSSYNEQFF.

This rearrangement joins TRBV7-2 to TRBJ1-4; D gene ambiguous. The CDR3 sequence is 15 residues long. The ends were cut back, 5 bases at V and 1 base at J, with 11 bases in the middle. CDR1 and CDR2 from the germline V gene are SGHTA and FQGNSA. DNA for the CDR3: TGTGCCAGCAGCGTACGAGCCCTAACTAATGAAAAACTGTTTTTT. As protein: CASSVRALTNEKLFF.

This clone was observed once. This chain links TRBV7-9 with TRBJ2-2, with D possibly being TRBD2 (5 bases). Germline CDR1 SEHNR, CDR2 FQNEAQ (reference sequence). Trimming stripped 2 bases from V and 8 bases from J, with 9 bases between. The CDR3 length is 13 residues. The CDR3 DNA follows: TGTGCCAGCAGCTTACTGGAGGTGGGGGAGCTGTTTTTT. Protein product: CASSLLEVGELFF. Filled out from reference TRBV7-9 and TRBJ2-2, the complete variable domain reads DTGVSQNPRHKITKRGQNVTFRCDPISEHNRLYWYRQTLGQGPEFLTYFQNEAQLEKSRLLSDRFSAERPKGSFSTLEIQRTEQGDSAMYLCASSLLEVGELFFGEGSRLTVL.

The chain employs TRBV18 and TRBJ1-6, with 7 bases matching TRBD1. V gave up 2 bases and J gave up 9 bases; unmatched junction bases: 7. Germline V CDR1 and CDR2: KGHSH, LQKENI. CDR3 length: 15 residues. CDR3 nucleotides: TGTGCCAGCTCACCAGACAGGGCGGCTAGTTCACCCCTCCACTTT. Amino acid sequence: CASSPDRAASSPLHF. Using reference TRBV18 and TRBJ1-6 for the parts outside the CDR3, the full variable domain is NAGVMQNPRHLVRRRGQEARLRCSPMKGHSHVYWYRQLPEEGLKFMVYLQKENIIDESGMPKERFSAEFPKEGPSILRIQQVVRGDSAAYFCASSPDRAASSPLHFGNGTRLTVT.

This chain uses TRBV6-2 or TRBV6-3 with TRBJ1-1, with D hard to call. The CDR3 covers 14 residues. V was shortened by 5 bases and J by 4 bases, with 14 bases between the two germline ends. Germline CDR1 reads MNHEY; CDR2 reads SVGEGT. The CDR3 DNA is TGTGCCAGCAGTAGTCCCGGGGTAGTCACTGAAGCTTTCTTT. Translating it yields CASSSPGVVTEAFF.

The V gene is TRBV6-2 or TRBV6-3, the J gene TRBJ2-3; 15 nucleotides line up with TRBD2. Losses at the gene ends were 2 bases for V and 4 bases for J; bases not matched to a gene: 10. Germline V gene lookup returns CDR1 MNHEY and CDR2 SVGEGT. This CDR3 comprises 19 residues. The CDR3 DNA sequence: TGTGCCAGCAGTTACGGGCCCGGACTAGCGGGGGGGCGGGCAGATACGCAGTATTTT. Encoded protein: CASSYGPGLAGGRADTQYF.

This clone was seen more than once but under ten times. The chain joins TRBV28 to TRBJ2-7; TRBD1 agrees at 9 bases. This CDR3 has 16 amino acids. In germline, CDR1 is MDHEN, CDR2 SYDVKM. J was trimmed by 2 bases and V by 4 bases; bases with no gene match: 9. The CDR3 DNA follows: TGTGCCAGCAGTTCCCCCGGACAGGGGTCGACCTACGAGCAGTACTTC. This codes for CASSSPGQGSTYEQYF.

This chain joins TRBV27 and TRBJ2-5, with D perhaps matching TRBD1 (5 bases). Germline CDR1 reads MNHEY; CDR2 reads SMNVEV (reference sequence). This CDR3 comprises 17 residues. The germline V and J ends were trimmed by 3 bases and 4 bases, with 21 bases remaining between them. The CDR3 region has the DNA TGTGCCAGCAGTTTTCTCGCCCAGGGTGGTCGGTCAGAGACCCAGTACTTC. This encodes CASSFLAQGGRSETQYF.

This clone was observed a handful of times. The rearrangement links TRBV7-8 to TRBJ2-2, with 9 bases that match TRBD1. Germline assignment: CDR1 SGHVS and CDR2 FQNEAQ. This CDR3 is built from 14 residues. The junction had 4 bases not matched to a gene; V was cut back by 5 bases and J by 6 bases. CDR3 in DNA: TGTGCCAGCAGCCAGACAGGGGGGGCCGGGGAGCTGTTTTTT. Its translation: CASSQTGGAGELFF. The whole variable domain, filled in from reference TRBV7-8 and TRBJ2-2, reads GAGVSQSPRYKVAKRGQDVALRCDPISGHVSLFWYQQALGQGPEFLTYFQNEAQLDKSGLPSDRFFAERPEGSVSTLKIQRTQQEDSAVYLCASSQTGGAGELFFGEGSRLTVL.

The table lists this clone with a few counts. CDR3 bases: TGTGCCAGCAGTGAAGGGACAGGGGGACATAACTATGGCTACACCTTC. This encodes CASSEGTGGHNYGYTF. V usage is TRBV25-1 and J usage is TRBJ1-2, with 11 bases aligning to TRBD1. With 2 bases clipped from V and 1 base from J, the junction kept 3 bases outside the gene matches. Per germline, CDR1 MGHDK and CDR2 SYGVNS. The CDR3 length is 16 residues.

Only a few counts were recorded for this clone. The chain links TRBV19 to TRBJ2-1; the D is unclear. The CDR3 spans 16 residues. Per the germline V gene, CDR1 is LNHDA and CDR2 is SQIVND (reference sequence). The V and J ends lost 7 bases and 7 bases respectively, with 23 bases between them. The CDR3 sequence is CASTSGPLPRWNEQFF. The CDR3 DNA is TGTGCCAGTACTTCCGGTCCCCTGCCGAGGTGGAATGAGCAGTTCTTC.

The chain recombines TRBV7-2 with TRBJ2-2; D is unclear. The germline V gene encodes CDR1 SGHTA and CDR2 FQGNSA. This CDR3 is built from 14 residues. The V end was cut by 2 bases, the J end by 0 bases, with 4 bases between. The CDR3 bases are TGTGCCAGCAGCTTAACGGCGAACACCGGGGAGCTGTTTTTT. It is translated as CASSLTANTGELFF. Together with reference TRBV7-2 and TRBJ2-2, the CDR3 gives the full variable domain: GAGVSQSPSNKVTEKGKDVELRCDPISGHTALYWYRQSLGQGLEFLIYFQGNSAPDKSGLPSDRFSAERTGGSVSTLTIQRTQQEDSAVYLCASSLTANTGELFFGEGSRLTVL.

The DNA of the CDR3 is TGTGCCAGCAGTCTCGACAGGGGGCTTTCGGAAAAACTGTTTTTT. It specifies CASSLDRGLSEKLFF. The chain joins TRBV4-2 to TRBJ1-4; 10 bases line up with TRBD1. V shed 6 bases, J shed 8 bases, and the junction held 9 bases outside the gene matches. CDR3 length: 15 amino acids. From germline, CDR1 is LGHNA and CDR2 YNFKEQ.

This chain connects TRBV6-5 to TRBJ1-1; D may be TRBD1 (5 bases). CDR3 size: 14 residues. The germline V gene has CDR1 MNHEY and CDR2 SVGAGI. V lost 8 bases and J 0 bases, leaving 13 bases between the germline ends. The CDR3 DNA is TGTGCCAGCGGGTCAGGGCGCTTGAACACTGAAGCTTTCTTT. This gives the protein CASGSGRLNTEAFF.

This chain uses TRBV6-2 or TRBV6-3 with TRBJ2-2; the match to TRBD2 covers 13 bases. Germline values: CDR1 MNHEY, CDR2 SVGEGT. With 4 bases clipped from V and 5 bases from J, the junction kept 4 bases outside the gene matches. The CDR3 spans 16 residues. The CDR3 DNA is TGTGCCAGCAGTTCACTAGCGGGGGGGATGACCGGGGAGCTGTTTTTT. Protein: CASSSLAGGMTGELFF.

The chain links TRBV2 to TRBJ2-3; 11 nucleotides line up with TRBD2. The CDR3 is 14 amino acids. Germline V gene data show CDR1 as SNHLY and CDR2 as FYNNEI. V was clipped by 4 bases and J by 6 bases; unmatched bases: 3. The CDR3 here is CASSASGGRDTQYF. As DNA, the CDR3 is TGTGCCAGCAGTGCTAGCGGGGGGCGGGATACGCAGTATTTT.

The V gene is TRBV28, the J gene TRBJ2-7; D possibly corresponds to TRBD2 (7 bases). Trimming took 5 bases from V and 7 from J, leaving 21 bases between them. Germline V CDR1 and CDR2: MDHEN, SYDVKM. The CDR3 runs to 15 residues. The CDR3 nucleotides are TGTGCCAGCAGTCCGACCCCTGGGGGGGGCGATGAGCAGTACTTC. Translating gives CASSPTPGGGDEQYF.

This clone was observed once. The J gene is TRBJ2-7, the V gene TRBV6-4, with D perhaps TRBD1 (6 bases). V lost 7 bases to trimming and J lost 4 bases, with 17 bases between them. This CDR3 region has 14 residues. CDR1 and CDR2 from the germline V gene are MRHNA and SNTAGT. The CDR3: CASTLPTGFYEQYF. CDR3 nucleotides: TGTGCCAGCACCTTACCGACAGGTTTTTACGAGCAGTACTTC.

The rearrangement uses TRBV6-5 and TRBJ1-2; 7 positions agree with TRBD1. V lost 4 bases to trimming and J lost 5 bases; unmatched junction nucleotides: 1. The CDR3 contains 12 residues. Germline lookup yields CDR1 MNHEY and CDR2 SVGAGI. The CDR3 DNA sequence: TGTGCCAGCAGTTCAGGGGGTTATGGCTACACCTTC. Translated, it gives CASSSGGYGYTF.

The chain has TRBV7-9 and TRBJ2-7; a weak D match, TRBD1 (6 bases). This CDR3 region has 13 residues. Germline-derived CDR1 and CDR2 are SEHNR and FQNEAQ (reference sequence). The V and J ends lost 5 bases and 3 bases respectively, with 11 bases between them. CDR3 region: CASSIGQRYEQYF. The CDR3 nucleotides are TGTGCCAGCAGCATTGGACAGCGCTACGAGCAGTACTTC.

This clone occurred a few times. The rearrangement uses TRBV7-2 and TRBJ1-4; 8 positions match TRBD1. The CDR3 is 14 residues long. Germline values: CDR1 SGHTA, CDR2 FQGNSA. Losses at the gene ends were 5 bases for V and 8 bases for J; bases not matched to a gene: 7. The CDR3 region has the DNA TGTGCCAGCAGCCCCGGACAGGGCGGCGAAAAACTGTTTTTT. Translating gives CASSPGQGGEKLFF.

This clone appeared once. The chain employs TRBV7-3 and TRBJ1-1, with no clear D. The CDR3 contains 12 residues. Germline V gene data show CDR1 as SGHTA and CDR2 as FQGTGA. Trimming stripped 7 bases from V and 0 bases from J, with 6 bases between. The CDR3 reads CASTQMNTEAFF. The DNA of the CDR3 is TGTGCCAGCACACAAATGAACACTGAAGCTTTCTTT.

The chain combines TRBV7-9 with TRBJ2-1; 12 bases align to TRBD2. CDR3 length: 15 amino acids. Germline loops: CDR1 SEHNR, CDR2 FQNEAQ (reference sequence). V was clipped by 4 bases and J by 5 bases; unmatched bases: 3. The CDR3 region is CASSSGLAGHNEQFF. The CDR3 DNA reads as TGTGCCAGCAGCTCCGGACTAGCGGGGCACAATGAGCAGTTCTTC. Full variable domain (remainder filled in from reference TRBV7-9 and TRBJ2-1): DTGVSQNPRHKITKRGQNVTFRCDPISEHNRLYWYRQTLGQGPEFLTYFQNEAQLEKSRLLSDRFSAERPKGSFSTLEIQRTEQGDSAMYLCASSSGLAGHNEQFFGPGTRLTVL.

The rearrangement links TRBV19 to TRBJ2-5; 7 bases align to TRBD1. The V gene end was trimmed by 6 bases and the J gene end by 2 bases; junction bases not matched to a gene: 3. The germline gives CDR1 LNHDA, CDR2 SQIVND (reference sequence). CDR3 length: 13 residues. CDR3: CASSPGQQETQYF. Here the CDR3 DNA reads TGTGCCAGTAGCCCGGGACAGCAAGAGACCCAGTACTTC.